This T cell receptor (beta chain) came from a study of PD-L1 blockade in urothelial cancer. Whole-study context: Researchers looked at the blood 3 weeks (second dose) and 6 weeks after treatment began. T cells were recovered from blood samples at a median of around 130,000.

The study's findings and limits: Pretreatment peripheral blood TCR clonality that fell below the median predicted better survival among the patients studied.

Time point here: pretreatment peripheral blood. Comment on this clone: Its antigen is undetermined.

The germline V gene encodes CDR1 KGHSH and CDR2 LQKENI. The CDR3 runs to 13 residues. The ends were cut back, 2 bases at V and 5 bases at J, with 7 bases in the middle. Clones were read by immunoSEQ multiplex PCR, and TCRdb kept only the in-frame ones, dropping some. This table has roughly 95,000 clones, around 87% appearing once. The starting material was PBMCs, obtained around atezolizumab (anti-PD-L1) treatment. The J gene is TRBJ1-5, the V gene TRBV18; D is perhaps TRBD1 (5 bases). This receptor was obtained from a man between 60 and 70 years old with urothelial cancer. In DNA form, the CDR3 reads TGTGCCAGCTCACCAACGGGGGATCAGCCCCAGCATTTT. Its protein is CASSPTGDQPQHF.